The clone carrying this TCR beta chain was observed a few times. The antigen is not known. TCRdb keeps only in-frame clones here, not all; method: immunoSEQ multiplex PCR. The repertoire consists of about 36,000 clones, with about 68% occurring once and the leading ten covering roughly 7%. This sample stems from a study of early stage breast cancer tumors. Study as a whole: Among approximately 12 ER+/PR+/HER2- tumors, eight were ductal, four lobular. Points from the study as a whole: Enriched TCRB sequences shared across patients were mostly commonly generated sequences.

The origin of this receptor is a person aged 55 to 75 with breast cancer. The sequenced sample consisted of blood.

Here the CDR3 DNA reads TGCAGCGTTCGGTTTAAGGTCATGAACACTGAAGCTTTCTTT. It yields the protein CSVRFKVMNTEAFF. The chain has TRBV29-1 and TRBJ1-1; D remains ambiguous. Between the trimmed V and J ends, which lost 5 bases and 0 bases, there was a span of 13 bases. CDR1 is SQVTM, CDR2 ANQGSEA, per germline. The length of the CDR3 is 14 residues.